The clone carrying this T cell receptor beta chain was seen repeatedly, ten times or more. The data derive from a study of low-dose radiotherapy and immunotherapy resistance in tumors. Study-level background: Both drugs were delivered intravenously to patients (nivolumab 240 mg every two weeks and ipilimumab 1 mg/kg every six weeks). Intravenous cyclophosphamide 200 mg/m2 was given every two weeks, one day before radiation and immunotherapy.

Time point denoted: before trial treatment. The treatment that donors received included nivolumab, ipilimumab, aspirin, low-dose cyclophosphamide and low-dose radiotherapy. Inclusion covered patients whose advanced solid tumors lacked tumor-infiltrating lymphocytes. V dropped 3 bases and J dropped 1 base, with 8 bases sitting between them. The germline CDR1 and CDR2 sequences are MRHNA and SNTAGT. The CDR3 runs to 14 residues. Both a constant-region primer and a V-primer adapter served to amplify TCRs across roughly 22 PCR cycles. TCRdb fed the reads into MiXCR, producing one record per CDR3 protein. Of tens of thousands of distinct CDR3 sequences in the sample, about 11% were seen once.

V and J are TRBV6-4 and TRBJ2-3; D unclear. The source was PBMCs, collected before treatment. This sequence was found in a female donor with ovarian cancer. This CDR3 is CASSEFGGTDTQYF. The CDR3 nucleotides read TGTGCCAGCAGTGAATTTGGGGGCACAGATACGCAGTATTTT.